The 2 T cell receptor beta chains in this list originate from one sample, sequenced in a study of shared clonotypes between healthy human individuals. The protocol was immunoSEQ multiplex PCR, while the TCRdb copy is restricted to in-frame clones and leaves out a portion. The data show approximately 2,300,000 clones, approximately 90% seen once. The sample comprised naive CD4+ T cells from PBMCs. The subset was: CD45RA+ positively selected. The origin of the receptors is a man younger than 30 in good health. Some clones in this sample may be carry-over from other donors' samples.

The CDR3: CASSPDFQPQHF. CDR3 DNA sequence: TGTGCCAGCAGCCCGGACTTTCAGCCCCAGCATTTT. V usage is TRBV7-9 and J usage is TRBJ1-5; no reliable D call. CDR1 is SEHNR and CDR2 is FQNEAQ in the germline V gene (reference sequence). This CDR3 spans 12 amino acids. V lost 5 bases, J lost 6 bases, and 8 bases lay in between.

V usage is TRBV10-3 and J usage is TRBJ1-2, with 7 bases aligning to TRBD1. The CDR3 loop spans 13 amino acids. V trimming: 0 bases; J trimming: 6 bases; junction bases outside the gene matches: 1. The V gene's germline CDR1 is ENHRY and CDR2 SYGVKD. The CDR3: CAISESGQHGYTF. In DNA, the CDR3 is TGTGCCATCAGTGAGTCGGGACAGCATGGCTACACCTTC.